These 30 T cell receptor beta chains were all obtained from the same sample, sequenced in a study of T cell responses to AZD1222 COVID-19 vaccine. TCRdb keeps only in-frame clones here, not all; method: immunoSEQ multiplex PCR. The table records 150,000 to 200,000 clones, around 92% of them present only once. The sample in question was peripheral blood, obtained on day 0 of AZD1222 vaccination. These receptor sequences come from an adult in good health.

The genes are TRBV18 and TRBJ2-3; D unresolved. CDR1 and CDR2 from the germline V gene are KGHSH and LQKENI. The CDR3 covers 13 residues. V was cut by 6 bases and J by 2 bases, with 9 bases left in between. CDR3 residues: CASSLRTTDTQYF. CDR3 in DNA: TGTGCCAGCTCCCTTAGAACCACAGATACGCAGTATTTT. The variable domain in full, completed from reference TRBV18 and TRBJ2-3, reads NAGVMQNPRHLVRRRGQEARLRCSPMKGHSHVYWYRQLPEEGLKFMVYLQKENIIDESGMPKERFSAEFPKEGPSILRIQQVVRGDSAAYFCASSLRTTDTQYFGPGTRLTVL.

The CDR3 DNA reads TGCAGCGTTGAAGATCAGTGGGACATACCTATTAGGGAGACCCAGTACTTC. Translated, it gives CSVEDQWDIPIRETQYF. J is TRBJ2-5 and V is TRBV29-1; tentatively, D is TRBD1 (6 bases). Per germline, CDR1 SQVTM and CDR2 ANQGSEA. Trimming removed 0 bases from V and 5 bases from J, with 22 bases in between. The length of the CDR3 is 17 residues. The whole variable domain, remainder taken from reference TRBV29-1 and TRBJ2-5, is SAVISQKPSRDICQRGTSLTIQCQVDSQVTMMFWYRQQPGQSLTLIATANQGSEATYESGFVIDKFPISRPNLTFSTLTVSNMSPEDSSIYLCSVEDQWDIPIRETQYFGPGTRLLVL.

The table lists this clone with a count of one. V and J are TRBV19 and TRBJ1-1; 8 bases are shared with TRBD1. The junction had 2 bases not matched to a gene; V was cut back by 4 bases and J by 1 base. Per the germline V gene, CDR1 is LNHDA and CDR2 is SQIVND (reference sequence). The CDR3 consists of 14 residues. In nucleotides, the CDR3 is TGTGCCAGTAGTAATACAGGGGGGAACACTGAAGCTTTCTTT. It encodes CASSNTGGNTEAFF.

This chain links TRBV19 with TRBJ2-7, with 9 bases lining up with TRBD1. Germline V gene lookup returns CDR1 LNHDA and CDR2 SQIVND (reference sequence). CDR3 length: 15 residues. Germline trimming cut 9 bases from V and 4 bases from J; bases unmatched to any gene: 13. In DNA form, the CDR3 reads TGTGCCAGCAGGAGGACAGGGGAATTGTTTTACGAGCAGTACTTC. Protein sequence: CASRRTGELFYEQYF.

The V and J genes are TRBV28 and TRBJ2-5; 7 bases match TRBD2. J gave up 2 bases and V 6 bases, and 6 bases lay outside the gene matches. The V gene's germline CDR1 is MDHEN and CDR2 SYDVKM. The CDR3 sequence is 14 residues long. The CDR3 DNA reads as TGTGCCAGCAGACCCCCGGGAGGACAAGAGACCCAGTACTTC. Its translation: CASRPPGGQETQYF.

The gene calls are TRBV10-3 and TRBJ2-3; D is unclear. The germline V gene encodes CDR1 ENHRY and CDR2 SYGVKD. Deletions cut 9 bases from V and 4 bases from J, with 17 bases between. The CDR3 spans 14 residues. The CDR3 loop reads CAIKTQQAPDTQYF. CDR3 sequence (DNA): TGTGCCATAAAAACCCAGCAAGCCCCAGATACGCAGTATTTT.

Here the CDR3 reads CASSHREGRFKHGYTF. CDR3 in DNA: TGCGCCAGCAGCCATCGAGAAGGGCGATTTAAGCATGGCTACACCTTC. The chain recombines TRBV4-1 with TRBJ1-2; D is unresolved. This CDR3 contains 16 residues. Trimming took 3 bases from V and 6 from J, leaving 20 bases between them. Germline CDR1 reads MGHRA; CDR2 reads YSYEKL.

This clone has just one count. The CDR3 DNA follows: TGTGCCAGCGATAAGGGACTAGCGGCCTACGAGCAGTACTTC. Translation gives CASDKGLAAYEQYF. The chain joins TRBV2 to TRBJ2-7; 11 bases agree with TRBD2. This CDR3 has 14 residues. Germline trimming cut 8 bases from V and 2 bases from J; bases unmatched to any gene: 5. Germline V gives CDR1 SNHLY, CDR2 FYNNEI. The full variable domain, with the rest looked up from reference TRBV2 and TRBJ2-7, is EPEVTQTPSHQVTQMGQEVILRCVPISNHLYFYWYRQILGQKVEFLVSFYNNEISEKSEIFDDQFSVERPDGSNFTLKIRSTKLEDSAMYFCASDKGLAAYEQYFGPGTRLTVT.

The V gene is TRBV19, the J gene TRBJ2-2; no firm D call. CDR3 length: 12 amino acids. Germline assignment: CDR1 LNHDA and CDR2 SQIVND (reference sequence). The V end was cut by 10 bases, the J end by 6 bases, with 12 bases between. Written as DNA, the CDR3 is TGTGCCACGAGATCCCGGCCCGGGGAGCTGTTTTTT. Translation gives CATRSRPGELFF.

The genes are TRBV5-1 and TRBJ2-1, with D perhaps matching TRBD1 (6 bases). This CDR3 region has 17 residues. Trimming pared 0 bases from V and 9 bases from J, leaving 22 bases between. Germline-derived CDR1 and CDR2 are SGHRS and YFSETQ. For the CDR3, the DNA is TGCGCCAGCAGCTTGGACGCAGGGGTCGTTTACTTTCGTGAGCAGTTCTTC. It codes for CASSLDAGVVYFREQFF.

This chain links TRBV7-9 with TRBJ2-3; 8 bases agree with TRBD2. J lost 4 bases, V lost 2 bases, and 5 bases had no gene match. CDR1 is SEHNR and CDR2 is FQNEAQ in the germline V gene (reference sequence). This CDR3 contains 15 residues. The CDR3 bases are TGTGCCAGCAGCTTACAGGTAGCGGGGTCAGATACGCAGTATTTT. Its protein is CASSLQVAGSDTQYF.

The CDR3 bases are TGTGCCAGTAGTCCTTTGGAGGAGGGTTCTGCACCCCTCCACTTT. It encodes CASSPLEEGSAPLHF. This chain links TRBV19 with TRBJ1-6, with D unresolved. This CDR3 region has 15 residues. The V end lost 5 bases, the J end lost 11 bases, and 19 bases lay between the germline ends. Germline values: CDR1 LNHDA, CDR2 SQIVND (reference sequence).

This sequence joins TRBV4-1 and TRBJ1-5; tentative D call: TRBD1 (5 bases). This CDR3 spans 19 amino acids. Germline loops: CDR1 MGHRA, CDR2 YSYEKL. V was cut by 0 bases and J by 2 bases, with 20 bases left in between. CDR3 sequence reads: CASSQDGGAALIGNQPQHF. The CDR3 bases are TGCGCCAGCAGCCAAGATGGTGGGGCGGCTTTAATAGGCAATCAGCCCCAGCATTTT.

The chain uses TRBV30 and TRBJ1-6; D is possibly TRBD1 (6 bases). This CDR3 has 14 residues. CDR1 GTSNPN and CDR2 SVGIG come from the germline V gene (reference sequence). Trimming left V 3 bases short and J 5 bases short, with 11 bases between. CDR3 bases: TGTGCCTGGAGGAGGACAGATGATAATTCACCCCTCCACTTT. Amino acid sequence: CAWRRTDDNSPLHF.

The chain employs TRBV27 and TRBJ2-1; the match to TRBD1 covers 7 bases. CDR1 is MNHEY, CDR2 SMNVEV, per germline (reference sequence). The V and J ends lost 3 bases and 6 bases, in that order; junction bases with no gene match: 2. This CDR3 is built from 13 residues. The CDR3 spells CASSLTGSNEQFF. The CDR3, as DNA: TGTGCCAGCAGTTTGACAGGGAGCAATGAGCAGTTCTTC.

The genes are TRBV14 and TRBJ1-2, with D unresolved. CDR1 and CDR2 from the germline V gene are SGHDN and FVKESK. The CDR3 runs to 13 residues. V lost 2 bases and J 6 bases, leaving 10 bases between the germline ends. DNA for the CDR3: TGTGCCAGCAGCCAATTACCATCTGATGGCTACACCTTC. Residues: CASSQLPSDGYTF.

This clone was observed many times. The gene calls are TRBV7-2 and TRBJ2-7, with D perhaps given as TRBD1 or TRBD2 (5 bases each). V lost 5 bases and J lost 4, with 27 bases in between. Germline V gene sequence: CDR1 SGHTA, CDR2 FQGNSA. The CDR3 has 18 residues. CDR3 region: CASSIRMTGRTTGYEQYF. Here the CDR3 DNA reads TGTGCCAGCAGCATACGAATGACGGGACGGACGACCGGGTACGAGCAGTACTTC.

This clone was found a few times. The gene calls are TRBV7-2 and TRBJ1-6, with D possibly being TRBD1 (5 bases). The germline V and J ends were trimmed by 10 bases and 10 bases, with 17 bases remaining between them. The CDR3 is 13 amino acids. Germline loops: CDR1 SGHTA, CDR2 FQGNSA. CDR3 sequence reads: CAIVGQAGSPLHF. For the CDR3, the DNA is TGTGCCATTGTGGGGCAGGCCGGCTCACCCCTCCACTTT.

V is TRBV3-1 (or the pseudogene TRBV3-2) and J is TRBJ1-6; the match to TRBD1 covers 8 bases. The CDR3 runs to 17 residues. V gave up 1 base and J gave up 5 bases; unmatched junction bases: 7. Germline V gene lookup returns CDR1 LGHDT and CDR2 YNNKEL (reference sequence). The CDR3 bases are TGTGCCAGCAGCCAAGGTCAAAGGACAGGGAATAATTCACCCCTCCACTTT. Protein product: CASSQGQRTGNNSPLHF.

This clone was recorded only once. The V gene is TRBV5-6, the J gene TRBJ2-7; possibly TRBD1 for D (6 bases). The CDR3 is made up of 15 amino acids. Germline lookup yields CDR1 SGHDT and CDR2 YYEEEE. Trimming pared 4 bases from V and 0 bases from J, leaving 14 bases between. The CDR3 DNA is TGTGCCAGCAGCCTCCGGGACACCCGCTCCTACGAGCAGTACTTC. Translation gives CASSLRDTRSYEQYF.

V is TRBV4-1 and J is TRBJ1-4, with TRBD1 matching 8 bases. The ends lost 4 bases at V and 7 bases at J; junction bases unmatched: 5. This CDR3 region has 14 residues. Germline CDR1 reads MGHRA; CDR2 reads YSYEKL. The CDR3 coding sequence is TGCGCCAGCAGCCCAAGACAGGGGTTTGAAAAACTGTTTTTT. Translating gives CASSPRQGFEKLFF.

The chain uses TRBV30 and TRBJ1-6; no reliable D call. V shed 4 bases and J shed 6 bases, with 13 bases lying between them. This CDR3 comprises 14 residues. Germline V gene data show CDR1 as GTSNPN and CDR2 as SVGIG (reference sequence). CDR3 DNA sequence: TGTGCCTGGACCCTCGGTCTAGCTAATTCACCCCTCCACTTT. It codes for CAWTLGLANSPLHF.

The J gene is TRBJ1-3, the V gene TRBV20-1, with 8 bases that match TRBD1. This CDR3 region has 13 residues. V lost 3 bases, J lost 4 bases, and 2 bases stayed unmatched. The germline CDR1 and CDR2 sequences are DFQATT and SNEGSKA (reference sequence). For the CDR3, the DNA is TGCAGTGCTAGTCAGGGGGCGGGAAACACCATATATTTT. Encoded protein: CSASQGAGNTIYF.

Worth noting for this clone: An end of the junction does not agree with germline; a read error may underlie this. V and J are TRBV6-5 and TRBJ1-4, with a possible D match to TRBD1 (5 bases). The CDR3 length is 15 residues. Germline V gene data show CDR1 as MNHEY and CDR2 as SVGAGI. CDR3 protein: CASRPGGVTSEKLFF. As DNA, the CDR3 is TGTGCCAGCAGGCCTGGGGGTGTCACTAGTGAAAAACTGTTTTTT.

The chain links TRBV5-1 to TRBJ2-7; D not certain. This CDR3 has 13 residues. V gave up 0 bases and J gave up 6 bases, with 10 bases separating them. CDR1 is SGHRS, CDR2 YFSETQ, per germline. The CDR3 reads CASSLGIPGEQYF. The CDR3 nucleotides are TGCGCCAGCAGCTTGGGTATCCCGGGCGAGCAGTACTTC.

This clone was seen a single time. The gene calls are TRBV6-2 or TRBV6-3 and TRBJ2-1; 9 positions match TRBD2. The CDR3 covers 15 residues. The trim removed 2 bases at V and 4 bases at J, leaving 3 bases unmatched. Germline V gene data show CDR1 as MNHEY and CDR2 as SVGEGT. CDR3 nucleotide sequence: TGTGCCAGCAGTTACCTGCGGGGGGGGTACAATGAGCAGTTCTTC. Amino acid sequence: CASSYLRGGYNEQFF.

V usage is TRBV27 and J usage is TRBJ1-2; 7 bases map to TRBD1. The CDR3 extends over 15 amino acids. The germline V gene has CDR1 MNHEY and CDR2 SMNVEV (reference sequence). V was pared by 7 bases and J by 0 bases, with 8 bases of the junction left unmatched. CDR3 amino acids: CASTGTATSNYGYTF. The DNA of the CDR3 is TGTGCCAGCACCGGGACAGCCACCTCTAACTATGGCTACACCTTC.

This sequence joins TRBV7-7 and TRBJ2-1, with D hard to call. Germline assignment: CDR1 SSHAT and CDR2 FNYEAQ (reference sequence). Trimming took off 1 base at V and 10 bases at J, with 11 bases between the two ends. CDR3 length: 13 residues. Here the CDR3 DNA reads TGTGCCAGCAGCTTAGTATTATCTCGGGAGCAGTTCTTC. It is translated as CASSLVLSREQFF. Based on the CDR3 plus reference TRBV7-7 and TRBJ2-1, the full variable domain is GAGVSQSPRYKVTKRGQDVTLRCDPISSHATLYWYQQALGQGPEFLTYFNYEAQPDKSGLPSDRFSAERPEGSISTLTIQRTEQRDSAMYRCASSLVLSREQFFGPGTRLTVL.

The rearrangement links TRBV2 to TRBJ1-5; D call uncertain. This CDR3 comprises 14 residues. V dropped 4 bases and J dropped 2 bases, with 9 bases sitting between them. CDR1 is SNHLY, CDR2 FYNNEI, per germline. The DNA for the CDR3 is TGTGCCAGCAGTGGGGTGTTCGGCAATCAGCCCCAGCATTTT. Translation gives CASSGVFGNQPQHF.

The chain couples TRBV6-6 to TRBJ1-5; a possible D gene is TRBD1 (6 bases). Germline assignment: CDR1 MNHNY and CDR2 SVGAGI (reference sequence). The CDR3 is 14 amino acids. The V and J ends lost 8 bases and 6 bases respectively, with 17 bases between them. The CDR3 is CASRDRFGSQPQHF. CDR3 bases: TGTGCCAGCCGAGACAGGTTTGGGAGTCAGCCCCAGCATTTT.